This entry describes one T cell receptor (beta chain). Its antigen is as yet unknown. These data come from a study of CD8+ T cells in alopecia areata. Study findings and constraints: Scalp clonality and expanded CD8+ clones among the top 100 fell significantly with tofacitinib. In lesional scalp, particularly from alopecia totalis/universalis, clonality was higher than in normal scalp. Patients displayed less clarity in TCR sharing than mice, a finding possibly related to HLA.

Treatment reported: oral pan-JAK inhibitor, 5-10 mg twice daily. Lesional scalp punch biopsies and peripheral blood were collected from alopecia areata patients. RNA, once extracted, was reverse transcribed into cDNA for use as the sequencing template. Clones were read by immunoSEQ multiplex PCR, and TCRdb kept only the in-frame ones, dropping some. The sample lists 200,000 to 250,000 clones; less than 65% were seen once. This CDR3 is built from 15 residues. Looked up from germline, CDR1 is SQVTM and CDR2 is ANQGSEA. Trimming pared 0 bases from V and 7 bases from J, leaving 18 bases between. The TCR sequence derives from a human donor with alopecia areata. The chain couples TRBV29-1 to TRBJ1-1; D is unclear. This specimen consisted of CD4+ T cells sorted from blood, obtained at week 4, from a patient treated with tofacitinib. For the CDR3, the DNA is TGCAGCGTTGAAGAGCGTGAGAGGGTAATACATGAAGCTTTCTTT. Translated, it gives CSVEERERVIHEAFF.